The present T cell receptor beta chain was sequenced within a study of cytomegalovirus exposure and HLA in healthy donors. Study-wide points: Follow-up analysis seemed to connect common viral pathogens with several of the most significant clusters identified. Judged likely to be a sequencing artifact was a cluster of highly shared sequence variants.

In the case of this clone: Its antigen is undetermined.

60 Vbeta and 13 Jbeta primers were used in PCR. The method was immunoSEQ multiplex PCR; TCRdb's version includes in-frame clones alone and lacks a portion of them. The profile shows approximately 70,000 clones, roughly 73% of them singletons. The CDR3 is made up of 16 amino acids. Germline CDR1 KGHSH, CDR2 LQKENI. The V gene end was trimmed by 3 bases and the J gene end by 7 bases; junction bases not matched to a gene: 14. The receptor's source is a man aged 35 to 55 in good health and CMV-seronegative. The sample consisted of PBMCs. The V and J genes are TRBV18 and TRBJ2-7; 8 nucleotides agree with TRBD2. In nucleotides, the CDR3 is TGTGCCAGCTCACCCCAGGGTGTGTCGGGAGGGGAAGAGCAGTACTTC. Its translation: CASSPQGVSGGEEQYF.